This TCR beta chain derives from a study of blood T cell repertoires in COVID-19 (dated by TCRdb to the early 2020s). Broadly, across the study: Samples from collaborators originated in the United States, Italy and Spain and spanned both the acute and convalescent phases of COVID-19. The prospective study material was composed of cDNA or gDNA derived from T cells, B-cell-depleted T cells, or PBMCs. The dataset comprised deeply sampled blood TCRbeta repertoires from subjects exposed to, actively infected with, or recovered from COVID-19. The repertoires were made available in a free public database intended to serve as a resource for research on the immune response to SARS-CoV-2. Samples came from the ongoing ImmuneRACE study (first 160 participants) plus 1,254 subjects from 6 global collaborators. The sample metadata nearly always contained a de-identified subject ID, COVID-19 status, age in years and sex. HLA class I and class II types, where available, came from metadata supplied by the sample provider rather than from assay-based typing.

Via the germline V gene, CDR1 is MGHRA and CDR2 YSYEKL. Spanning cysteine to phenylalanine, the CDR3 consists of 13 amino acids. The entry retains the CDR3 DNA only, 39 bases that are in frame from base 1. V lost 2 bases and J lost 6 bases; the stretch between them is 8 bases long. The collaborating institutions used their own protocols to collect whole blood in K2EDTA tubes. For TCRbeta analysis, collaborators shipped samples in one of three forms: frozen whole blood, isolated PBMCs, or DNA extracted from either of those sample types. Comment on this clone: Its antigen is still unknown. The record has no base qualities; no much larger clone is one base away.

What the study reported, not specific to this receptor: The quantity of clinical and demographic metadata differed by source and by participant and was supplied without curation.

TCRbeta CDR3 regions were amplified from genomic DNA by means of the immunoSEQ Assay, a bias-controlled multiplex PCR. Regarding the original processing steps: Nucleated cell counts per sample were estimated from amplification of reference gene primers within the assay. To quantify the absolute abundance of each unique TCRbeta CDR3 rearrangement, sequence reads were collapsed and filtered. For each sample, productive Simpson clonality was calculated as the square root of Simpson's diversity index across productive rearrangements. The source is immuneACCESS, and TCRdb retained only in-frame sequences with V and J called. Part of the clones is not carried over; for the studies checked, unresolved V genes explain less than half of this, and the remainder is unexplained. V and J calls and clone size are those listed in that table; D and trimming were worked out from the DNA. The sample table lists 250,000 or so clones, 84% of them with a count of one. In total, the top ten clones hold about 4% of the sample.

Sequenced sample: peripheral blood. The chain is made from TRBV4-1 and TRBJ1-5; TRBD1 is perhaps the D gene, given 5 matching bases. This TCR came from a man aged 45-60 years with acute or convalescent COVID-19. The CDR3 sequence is CASSQSGIQPQHF. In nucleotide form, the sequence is TGCGCCAGCAGCCAATCAGGGATTCAGCCCCAGCATTTT.